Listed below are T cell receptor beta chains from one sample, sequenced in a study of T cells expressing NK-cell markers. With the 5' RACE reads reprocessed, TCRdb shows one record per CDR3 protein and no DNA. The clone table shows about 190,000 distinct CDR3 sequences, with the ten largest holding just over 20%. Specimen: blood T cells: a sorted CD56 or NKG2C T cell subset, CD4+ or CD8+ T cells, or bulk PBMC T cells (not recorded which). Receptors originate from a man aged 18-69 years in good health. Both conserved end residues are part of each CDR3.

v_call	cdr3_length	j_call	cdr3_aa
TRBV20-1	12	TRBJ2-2	CSARDLDGELFF
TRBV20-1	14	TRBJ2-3	CSATGTLWTDTQYF
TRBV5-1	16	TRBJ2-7	CASSESGGPSVYEQYF
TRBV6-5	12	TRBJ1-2	CATLGEDYGYTF
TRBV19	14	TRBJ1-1	CASSMGGPNTEAFF
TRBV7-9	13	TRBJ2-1	CASTRPQQPEQFF
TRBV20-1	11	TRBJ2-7	CSASSGLEQYF
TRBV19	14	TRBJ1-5	CASSIYGGVPPQHF
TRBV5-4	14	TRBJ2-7	CASSWDGGSYEQYF
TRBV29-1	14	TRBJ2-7	CSVPSLGSSYEQYF
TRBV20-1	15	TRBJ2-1	CSASGTGGSGWEQFF
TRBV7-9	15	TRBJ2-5	CASSTIAGGGETQYF
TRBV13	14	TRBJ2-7	CASSLKGGRGEQYF
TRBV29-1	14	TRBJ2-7	CSALGRQSTYEQYF